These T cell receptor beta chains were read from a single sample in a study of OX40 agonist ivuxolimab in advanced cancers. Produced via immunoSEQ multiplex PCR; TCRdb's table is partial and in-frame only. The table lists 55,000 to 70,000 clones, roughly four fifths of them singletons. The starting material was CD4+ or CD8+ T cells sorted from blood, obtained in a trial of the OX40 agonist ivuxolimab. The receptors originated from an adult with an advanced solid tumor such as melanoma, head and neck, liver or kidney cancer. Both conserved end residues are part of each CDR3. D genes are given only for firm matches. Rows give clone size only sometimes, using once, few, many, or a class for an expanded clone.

CASSTGLLVREQYF | TGTGCCAGCAGCACGGGACTATTGGTTCGGGAGCAGTACTTC | TRBV21-1 | - | TRBJ2-7 | -
CASSLGQNGKLFF | TGTGCCAGCAGCCTTGGTCAGAACGGAAAACTGTTTTTT | TRBV6-5 | few | TRBJ1-4 | -
CASSLGPSGGDQPQHF | TGCGCCAGCAGCTTGGGCCCCAGCGGCGGGGACCAGCCCCAGCATTTT | TRBV5-1 | - | TRBJ1-5 | -
CASSRSGGTFGNQPQHF | TGTGCCAGCAGCAGAAGCGGGGGTACGTTTGGGAATCAGCCCCAGCATTTT | TRBV5-6 | - | TRBJ1-5 | -
CASSLVQNSPLHF | TGTGCCAGCAGCTTAGTCCAGAATTCACCCCTCCACTTT | TRBV11-2 | - | TRBJ1-6 | -
CACEGSTNQPQHF | TGTGCCTGCGAGGGCAGCACCAATCAGCCCCAGCATTTT | TRBV30 | - | TRBJ1-5 | -
CSVEDRVGTSTDTQYF | TGCAGCGTTGAAGATCGAGTGGGGACTAGCACAGATACGCAGTATTTT | TRBV29-1 | once | TRBJ2-3 | -
CASRKGGLPSGNTIYF | TGTGCCAGTAGGAAAGGGGGTCTCCCTTCTGGAAACACCATATATTTT | TRBV19 | - | TRBJ1-3 | -
CASSSQGDIGTEAFF | TGTGCCAGCAGTTCCCAAGGAGATATCGGTACTGAAGCTTTCTTT | TRBV6-6 | few | TRBJ1-1 | -
CASSFGQAQQETQYF | TGCGCCAGCAGCTTCGGACAGGCACAACAAGAGACCCAGTACTTC | TRBV5-1 | - | TRBJ2-5 | TRBD1
CASSSLGGNYEQYF | TGTGCCAGCAGCTCCCTGGGAGGCAACTACGAGCAGTACTTC | TRBV7-2 | - | TRBJ2-7 | -
CASTSGGRGAQYF | TGCGCCAGCACTAGCGGGGGAAGAGGAGCGCAGTATTTT | TRBV5-1 | - | TRBJ2-3 | TRBD2
CASIEGSYNEQFF | TGTGCCAGCATCGAGGGCTCCTACAATGAGCAGTTCTTC | TRBV7-9 | - | TRBJ2-1 | -
CASSQRDRNTDTQYF | TGTGCCAGCTCACAGAGGGACAGAAACACAGATACGCAGTATTTT | TRBV18 | - | TRBJ2-3 | TRBD1
CAWRFAGGAGTDTQYF | TGTGCCTGGAGGTTTGCGGGGGGCGCGGGGACAGATACGCAGTATTTT | TRBV30 | - | TRBJ2-3 | TRBD2
CASSIDRNSEVYGYTF | TGTGCCAGTAGTATAGATCGGAACTCCGAGGTCTATGGCTACACCTTC | TRBV19 | - | TRBJ1-2 | -
CASSLRSGGPGETQYF | TGTGCCAGCAGCTTGCGATCGGGGGGGCCGGGAGAGACCCAGTACTTC | TRBV5-4 | - | TRBJ2-5 | TRBD2
CASSPGGQSSYEQYF | TGTGCCAGCAGCCCTGGGGGACAATCATCCTACGAGCAGTACTTC | TRBV9 | once | TRBJ2-7 | -
CASSEGVVFTDTQYF | TGTGCCAGCAGTGAAGGGGTGGTATTCACAGATACGCAGTATTTT | TRBV2 | few | TRBJ2-3 | -
CASSVRGTGATNEKLFF | TGTGCCAGCAGCGTTCGAGGGACAGGTGCAACTAATGAAAAACTGTTTTTT | TRBV2 | - | TRBJ1-4 | TRBD1
CATLDRGPSYEQYF | TGTGCCACTCTGGACAGGGGCCCTTCCTACGAGCAGTACTTC | TRBV28 | few | TRBJ2-7 | TRBD1
CASSWDRPNTEAFF | TGTGCCAGCAGTTGGGACAGGCCGAACACTGAAGCTTTCTTT | TRBV28 | - | TRBJ1-1 | TRBD1
CAWSEGEETQYF | TGTGCCTGGAGTGAGGGGGAGGAGACCCAGTACTTC | TRBV30 | few | TRBJ2-5 | -
CASSSHPGTGGETQYF | TGTGCCAGCAGCTCCCATCCCGGGACCGGCGGCGAGACCCAGTACTTC | TRBV9 | - | TRBJ2-5 | -
CASSPAQGASGYTF | TGTGCCAGCAGCCCGGCACAGGGGGCCTCTGGCTACACCTTC | TRBV7-2 | - | TRBJ1-2 | TRBD1
CASSLDSASYEQYF | TGTGCCAGCTCACTCGACTCTGCCAGCTACGAGCAGTACTTC | TRBV18 | - | TRBJ2-7 | -
CASSSTGGAGNQPQHF | TGTGCCAGCAGCTCTACAGGGGGCGCGGGCAATCAGCCCCAGCATTTT | TRBV7-9 | - | TRBJ1-5 | TRBD1
CASSIEFEQFF | TGTGCCAGTAGTATTGAATTTGAGCAGTTCTTC | TRBV19 | few | TRBJ2-1 | -
CAISDLDKQFF | TGTGCCATCAGTGACTTAGATAAGCAGTTCTTC | TRBV10-3 | - | TRBJ2-1 | -
CAWSWGRLAGFNEQFF | TGTGCCTGGAGTTGGGGGCGACTAGCGGGCTTCAATGAGCAGTTCTTC | TRBV30 | - | TRBJ2-1 | TRBD2
CASSLEGSGTAQYF | TGTGCCAGCAGCTTGGAGGGGTCAGGGACGGCCCAGTACTTC | TRBV5-5 | - | TRBJ2-5 | -
CAISEEDRASPLHF | TGTGCCATCAGTGAGGAGGACAGGGCTTCACCCCTCCACTTT | TRBV10-3 | - | TRBJ1-6 | TRBD1
CASSFNGQGAAEAFF | TGCGCCAGCAGCTTCAATGGGCAGGGTGCGGCTGAAGCTTTCTTT | TRBV5-1 | - | TRBJ1-1 | -
CAWSVRNTEAFF | TGTGCCTGGAGTGTGCGGAACACTGAAGCTTTCTTT | TRBV30 | - | TRBJ1-1 | -
CSVEDWGTGGKYEQYF | TGCAGCGTTGAAGATTGGGGGACAGGGGGAAAGTACGAGCAGTACTTC | TRBV29-1 | - | TRBJ2-7 | TRBD1
CASRILGYEQYF | TGCGCCAGCAGGATTCTGGGCTACGAGCAGTACTTC | TRBV5-1 | - | TRBJ2-7 | -
CASNLNSEAFF | TGTGCCAGCAATCTAAACTCTGAAGCTTTCTTT | TRBV5-4 | - | TRBJ1-1 | -
CAAKQGPSETQYF | TGTGCAGCAAAACAGGGGCCCAGCGAGACCCAGTACTTC | TRBV6-5 | - | TRBJ2-5 | TRBD1
CASSVSSGGLTDTQYF | TGTGCCAGCAGCGTCAGTAGCGGGGGGCTCACAGATACGCAGTATTTT | TRBV9 | - | TRBJ2-3 | TRBD2
CAWTPAGNTQYF | TGTGCCTGGACCCCGGCAGGGAATACGCAGTATTTT | TRBV30 | few | TRBJ2-3 | -
CSVRGEEAFF | TGCAGCGTCCGGGGGGAAGAAGCTTTCTTT | TRBV29-1 | - | TRBJ1-1 | -
CASSFSGGVSTDTQYF | TGTGCCAGCAGCTTTAGCGGAGGGGTTAGCACAGATACGCAGTATTTT | TRBV5-6 | - | TRBJ2-3 | -
CAISESGGSKNIQYF | TGTGCCATCAGTGAGTCGGGGGGTTCCAAAAACATTCAGTACTTC | TRBV10-3 | few | TRBJ2-4 | -
CASSYSTGSNEQYF | TGTGCCAGCAGTTACTCAACAGGGTCCAACGAGCAGTACTTC | TRBV6-5 | - | TRBJ2-7 | -
CASSFAETSGGDTQYF | TGTGCCAGCAGTTTTGCCGAGACTAGCGGGGGCGATACGCAGTATTTT | TRBV6-5 | once | TRBJ2-3 | TRBD2
CASSELAGVFTGELFF | TGTGCCAGCAGTGAACTAGCGGGGGTATTCACCGGGGAGCTGTTTTTT | TRBV28 | - | TRBJ2-2 | TRBD2
CAISEQGHPYEQYF | TGTGCCATCAGTGAACAGGGGCATCCCTACGAGCAGTACTTC | TRBV10-3 | - | TRBJ2-7 | TRBD1
CATASGISTDTQYF | TGTGCCACCGCTAGCGGGATCAGCACAGATACGCAGTATTTT | TRBV6-1 | - | TRBJ2-3 | TRBD2
CSVTSGAHSYEQYF | TGCAGCGTTACTAGCGGGGCGCACTCCTACGAGCAGTACTTC | TRBV29-1 | - | TRBJ2-7 | TRBD2
CASSPTALAGGEQYF | TGTGCCAGCTCACCAACCGCTTTGGCTGGGGGGGAGCAGTACTTC | TRBV18 | - | TRBJ2-7 | -
CASSQGPQSNEQFF | TGCGCCAGCAGCCAAGGTCCGCAGAGCAATGAGCAGTTCTTC | TRBV4-3 | - | TRBJ2-1 | -
CASSLGLLNEKLFF | TGTGCCAGCAGCTTGGGACTGTTAAATGAAAAACTGTTTTTT | TRBV7-9 | few | TRBJ1-4 | -